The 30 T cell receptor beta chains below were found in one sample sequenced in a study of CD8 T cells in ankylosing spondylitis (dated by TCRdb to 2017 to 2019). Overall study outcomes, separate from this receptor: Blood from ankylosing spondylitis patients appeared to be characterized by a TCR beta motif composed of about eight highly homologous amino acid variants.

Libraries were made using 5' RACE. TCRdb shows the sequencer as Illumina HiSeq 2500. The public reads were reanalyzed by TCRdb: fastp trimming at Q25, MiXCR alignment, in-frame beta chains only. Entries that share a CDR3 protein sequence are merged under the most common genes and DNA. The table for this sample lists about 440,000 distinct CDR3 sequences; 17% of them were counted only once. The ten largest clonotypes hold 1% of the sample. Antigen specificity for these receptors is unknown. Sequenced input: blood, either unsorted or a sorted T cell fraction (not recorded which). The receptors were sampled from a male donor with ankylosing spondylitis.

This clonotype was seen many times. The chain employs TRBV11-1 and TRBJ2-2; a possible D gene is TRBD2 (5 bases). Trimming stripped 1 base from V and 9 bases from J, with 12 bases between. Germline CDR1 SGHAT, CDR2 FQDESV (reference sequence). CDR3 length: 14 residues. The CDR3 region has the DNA TGTGCCAGCAGCTTAGACGAGGGTTTCAGGGAGCTGTTTTTT. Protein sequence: CASSLDEGFRELFF.

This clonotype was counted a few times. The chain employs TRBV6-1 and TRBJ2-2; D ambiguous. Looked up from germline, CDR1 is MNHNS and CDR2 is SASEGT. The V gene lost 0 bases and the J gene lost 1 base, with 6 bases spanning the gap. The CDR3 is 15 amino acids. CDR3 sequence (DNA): TGTGCCAGCAGTGAAGCGCTGGTGAACACCGGGGAGCTGTTTTTT. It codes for CASSEALVNTGELFF.

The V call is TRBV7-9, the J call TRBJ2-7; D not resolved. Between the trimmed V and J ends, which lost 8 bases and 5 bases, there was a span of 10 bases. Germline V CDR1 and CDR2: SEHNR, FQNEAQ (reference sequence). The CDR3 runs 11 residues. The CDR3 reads CASSRADEQYF. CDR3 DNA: TGTGCCAGCTCAAGAGCCGACGAGCAGTACTTC.

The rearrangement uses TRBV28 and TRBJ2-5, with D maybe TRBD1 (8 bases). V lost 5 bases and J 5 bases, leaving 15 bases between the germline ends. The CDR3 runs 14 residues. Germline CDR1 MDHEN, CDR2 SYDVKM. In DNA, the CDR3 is TGTGCCAGCAGTACAGGGGGAGGGCACGAGACCCAGTACTTC. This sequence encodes CASSTGGGHETQYF.

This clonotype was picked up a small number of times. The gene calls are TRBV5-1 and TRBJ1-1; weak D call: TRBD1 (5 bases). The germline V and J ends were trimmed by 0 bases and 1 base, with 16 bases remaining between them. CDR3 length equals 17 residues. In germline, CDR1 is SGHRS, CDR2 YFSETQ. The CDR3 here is CASSLVRQGKGNTEAFF. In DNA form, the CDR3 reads TGCGCCAGCAGCTTGGTCCGCCAGGGTAAGGGGAACACTGAAGCTTTCTTT. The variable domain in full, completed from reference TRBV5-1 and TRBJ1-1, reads KAGVTQTPRYLIKTRGQQVTLSCSPISGHRSVSWYQQTPGQGLQFLFEYFSETQRNKGNFPGRFSGRQFSNSRSEMNVSTLELGDSALYLCASSLVRQGKGNTEAFFGQGTRLTVV.

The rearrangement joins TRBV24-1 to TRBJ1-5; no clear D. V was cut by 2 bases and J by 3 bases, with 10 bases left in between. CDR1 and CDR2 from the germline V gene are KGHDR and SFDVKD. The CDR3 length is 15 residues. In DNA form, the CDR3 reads TGTGCCACCAGTGATTCGAATAGGCCCAATCAGCCCCAGCATTTT. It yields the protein CATSDSNRPNQPQHF.

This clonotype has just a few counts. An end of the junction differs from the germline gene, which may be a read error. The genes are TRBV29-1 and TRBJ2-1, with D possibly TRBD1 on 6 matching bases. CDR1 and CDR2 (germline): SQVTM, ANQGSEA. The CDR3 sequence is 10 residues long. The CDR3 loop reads CSTGNNEQFF. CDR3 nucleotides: TGTTCGACAGGAAACAATGAGCAGTTCTTC.

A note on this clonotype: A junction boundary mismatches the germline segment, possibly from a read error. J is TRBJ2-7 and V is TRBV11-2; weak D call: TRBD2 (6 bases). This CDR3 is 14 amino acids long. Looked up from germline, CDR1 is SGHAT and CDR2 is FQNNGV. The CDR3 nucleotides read TGCGCCAGCAGCTTGGAGGGGTTCTCCTACGAGCAGTACTTC. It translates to CASSLEGFSYEQYF.

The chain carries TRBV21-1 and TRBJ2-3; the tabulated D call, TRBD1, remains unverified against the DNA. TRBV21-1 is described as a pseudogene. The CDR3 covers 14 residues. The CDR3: CASSNDSSTDTQYF. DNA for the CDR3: TGTGCCAGCAGCAATGACAGCAGCACAGATACGCAGTATTTT.

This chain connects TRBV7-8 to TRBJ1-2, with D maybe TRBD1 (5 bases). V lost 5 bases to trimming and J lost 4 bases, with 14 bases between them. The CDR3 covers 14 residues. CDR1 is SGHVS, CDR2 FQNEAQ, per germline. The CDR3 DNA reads TGTGCCAGCAGCCCCGACCCGGGGCGCTATGGCTACACCTTC. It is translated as CASSPDPGRYGYTF.

CDR3 region: CASRQSGGLRYEQYF. In DNA form, the CDR3 reads TGTGCCAGCAGACAATCCGGGGGGTTGAGGTACGAGCAGTACTTC. V is TRBV6-1 and J is TRBJ2-7, with 7 bases matching TRBD2. J gave up 4 bases and V 6 bases, and 12 bases lay outside the gene matches. This CDR3 has 15 amino acids. Germline assignment: CDR1 MNHNS and CDR2 SASEGT.

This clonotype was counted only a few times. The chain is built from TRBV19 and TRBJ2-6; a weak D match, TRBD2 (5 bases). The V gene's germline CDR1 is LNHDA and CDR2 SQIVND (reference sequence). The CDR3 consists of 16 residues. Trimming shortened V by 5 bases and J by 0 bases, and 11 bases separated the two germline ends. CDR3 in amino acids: CASSLGRDSGANVLTF. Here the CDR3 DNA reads TGTGCCAGTAGTCTTGGACGGGACTCTGGGGCCAACGTCCTGACTTTC.

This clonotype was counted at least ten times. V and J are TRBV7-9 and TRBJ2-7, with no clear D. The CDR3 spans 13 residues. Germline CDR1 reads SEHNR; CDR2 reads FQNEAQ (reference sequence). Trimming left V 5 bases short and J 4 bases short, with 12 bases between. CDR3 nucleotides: TGTGCCAGCAGCCCCGGCCTAGAATACGAGCAGTACTTC. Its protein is CASSPGLEYEQYF.

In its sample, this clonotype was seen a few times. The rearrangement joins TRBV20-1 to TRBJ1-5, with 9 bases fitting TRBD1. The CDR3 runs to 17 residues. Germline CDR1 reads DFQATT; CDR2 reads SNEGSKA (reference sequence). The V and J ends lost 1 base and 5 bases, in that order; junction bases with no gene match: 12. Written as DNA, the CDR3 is TGCAGTGCTAGAGTACCACCCGGGACAGGGAAGGATCAGCCCCAGCATTTT. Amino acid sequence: CSARVPPGTGKDQPQHF.

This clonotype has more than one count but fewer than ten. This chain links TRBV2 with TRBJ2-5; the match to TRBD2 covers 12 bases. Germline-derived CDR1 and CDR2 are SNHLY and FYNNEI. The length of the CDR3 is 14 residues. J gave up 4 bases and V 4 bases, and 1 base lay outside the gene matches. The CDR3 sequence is CASSGTSGVETQYF. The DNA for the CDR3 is TGTGCCAGCAGTGGGACTAGCGGGGTAGAGACCCAGTACTTC.

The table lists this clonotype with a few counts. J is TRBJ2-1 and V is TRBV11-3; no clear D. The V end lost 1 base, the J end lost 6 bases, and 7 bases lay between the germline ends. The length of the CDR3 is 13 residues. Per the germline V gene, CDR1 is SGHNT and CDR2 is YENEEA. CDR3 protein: CASSLAMLNEQFF. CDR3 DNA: TGTGCCAGCAGCTTAGCTATGCTCAATGAGCAGTTCTTC.

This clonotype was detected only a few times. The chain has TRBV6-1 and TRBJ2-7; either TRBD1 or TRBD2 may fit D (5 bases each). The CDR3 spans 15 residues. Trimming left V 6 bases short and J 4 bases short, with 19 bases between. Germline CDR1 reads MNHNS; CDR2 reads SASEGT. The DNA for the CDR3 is TGTGCCAGCAGAAAAGCTCGGGGCTCACGTTACGAGCAGTACTTC. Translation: CASRKARGSRYEQYF.

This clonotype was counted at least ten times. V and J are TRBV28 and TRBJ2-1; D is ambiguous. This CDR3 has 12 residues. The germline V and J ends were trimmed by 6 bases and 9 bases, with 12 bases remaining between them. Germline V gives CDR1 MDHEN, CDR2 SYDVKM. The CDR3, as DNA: TGTGCCAGCAGACTCACCTTTGGTGAGCAGTTCTTC. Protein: CASRLTFGEQFF.

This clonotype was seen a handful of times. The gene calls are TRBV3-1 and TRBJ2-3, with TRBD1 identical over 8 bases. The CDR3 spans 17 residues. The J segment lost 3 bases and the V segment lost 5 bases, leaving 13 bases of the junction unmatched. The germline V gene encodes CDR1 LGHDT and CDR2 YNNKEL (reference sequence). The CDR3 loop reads CASSSNNRDRRTDTQYF. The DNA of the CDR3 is TGTGCCAGCAGCTCAAATAACCGGGACAGGAGAACAGATACGCAGTATTTT.

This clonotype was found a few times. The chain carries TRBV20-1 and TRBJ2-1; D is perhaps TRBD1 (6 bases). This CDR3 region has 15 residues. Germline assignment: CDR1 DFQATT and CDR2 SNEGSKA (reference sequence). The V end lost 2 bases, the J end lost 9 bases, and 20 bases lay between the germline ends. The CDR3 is CSARSVRGTPIEQFF. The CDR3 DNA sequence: TGCAGTGCTAGATCCGTTAGGGGGACCCCAATTGAGCAGTTCTTC.

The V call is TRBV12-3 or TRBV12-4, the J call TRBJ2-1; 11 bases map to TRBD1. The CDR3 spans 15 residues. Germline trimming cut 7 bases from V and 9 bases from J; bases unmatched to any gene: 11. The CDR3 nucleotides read TGTGCCAGCACCCTAGAGGGACAGGGGGATTCTGAGCAGTTCTTC. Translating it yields CASTLEGQGDSEQFF.

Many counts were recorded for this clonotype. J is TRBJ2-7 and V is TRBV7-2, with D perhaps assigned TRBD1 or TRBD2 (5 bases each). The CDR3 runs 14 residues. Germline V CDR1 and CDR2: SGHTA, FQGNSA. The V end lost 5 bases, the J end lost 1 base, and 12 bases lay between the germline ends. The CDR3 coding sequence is TGTGCCAGCAGCACAGAGGGGTCTTCCTACGAGCAGTACTTC. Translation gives CASSTEGSSYEQYF. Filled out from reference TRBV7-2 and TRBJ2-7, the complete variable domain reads GAGVSQSPSNKVTEKGKDVELRCDPISGHTALYWYRQSLGQGLEFLIYFQGNSAPDKSGLPSDRFSAERTGGSVSTLTIQRTQQEDSAVYLCASSTEGSSYEQYFGPGTRLTVT.

The CDR3 DNA sequence: TGTGCCAGCAGATATGACGTGGACACTGAAGCTTTCTTT. Its protein is CASRYDVDTEAFF. J is TRBJ1-1 and V is TRBV7-3, with D unclear. This CDR3 has 13 residues. CDR1 is SGHTA, CDR2 FQGTGA, per germline. Trimming left V 6 bases short and J 3 bases short, with 11 bases between.

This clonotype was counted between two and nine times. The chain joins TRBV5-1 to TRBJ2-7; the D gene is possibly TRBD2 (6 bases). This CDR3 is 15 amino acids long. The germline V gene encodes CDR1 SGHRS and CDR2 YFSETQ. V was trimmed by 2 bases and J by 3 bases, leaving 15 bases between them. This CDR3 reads CASSLWVDGGYEQYF. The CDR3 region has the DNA TGCGCCAGCAGCTTATGGGTGGACGGGGGCTACGAGCAGTACTTC. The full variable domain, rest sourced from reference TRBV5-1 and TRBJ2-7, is KAGVTQTPRYLIKTRGQQVTLSCSPISGHRSVSWYQQTPGQGLQFLFEYFSETQRNKGNFPGRFSGRQFSNSRSEMNVSTLELGDSALYLCASSLWVDGGYEQYFGPGTRLTVT.

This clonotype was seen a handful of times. The CDR3 nucleotides read TGTGCCACCAGCAGGACCCTAGCGACAGGACATAGCAATCAGCCCCAGCATTTT. As protein: CATSRTLATGHSNQPQHF. The chain links TRBV15 to TRBJ1-5, with D possibly matching TRBD1 (6 bases). CDR3 length: 18 residues. The V end was cut by 3 bases, the J end by 0 bases, with 18 bases between. Germline V gene lookup returns CDR1 LNHNV and CDR2 YYDKDF (reference sequence). Based on the CDR3 plus reference TRBV15 and TRBJ1-5, the full variable domain is DAMVIQNPRYQVTQFGKPVTLSCSQTLNHNVMYWYQQKSSQAPKLLFHYYDKDFNNEADTPDNFQSRRPNTSFCFLDIRSPGLGDTAMYLCATSRTLATGHSNQPQHFGDGTRLSIL.

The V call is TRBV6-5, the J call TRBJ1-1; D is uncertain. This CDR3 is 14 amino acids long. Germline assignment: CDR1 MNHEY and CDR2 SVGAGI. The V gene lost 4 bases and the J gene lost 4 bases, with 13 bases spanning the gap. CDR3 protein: CASSSARTSTEAFF. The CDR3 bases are TGTGCCAGCAGTTCGGCCCGTACGAGCACTGAAGCTTTCTTT.

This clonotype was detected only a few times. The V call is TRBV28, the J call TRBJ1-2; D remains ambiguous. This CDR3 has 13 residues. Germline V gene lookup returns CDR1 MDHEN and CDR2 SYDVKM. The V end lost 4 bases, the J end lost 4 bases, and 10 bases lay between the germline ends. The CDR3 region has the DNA TGTGCCAGCAGTTCTTCCCGGATCTATGGCTACACCTTC. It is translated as CASSSSRIYGYTF.

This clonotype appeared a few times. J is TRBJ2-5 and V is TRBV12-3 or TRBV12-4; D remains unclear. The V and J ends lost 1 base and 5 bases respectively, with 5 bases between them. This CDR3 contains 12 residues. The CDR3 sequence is CASSLDSETQYF. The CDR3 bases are TGTGCCAGCAGTTTAGACTCTGAGACCCAGTACTTC.

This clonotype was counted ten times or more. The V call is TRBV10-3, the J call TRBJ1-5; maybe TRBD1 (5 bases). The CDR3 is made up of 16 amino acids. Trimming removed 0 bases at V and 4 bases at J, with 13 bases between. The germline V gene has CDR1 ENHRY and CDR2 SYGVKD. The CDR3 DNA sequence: TGTGCCATCAGTGAGTCGTTTCTCAGGGCAAATCAGCCCCAGCATTTT. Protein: CAISESFLRANQPQHF.

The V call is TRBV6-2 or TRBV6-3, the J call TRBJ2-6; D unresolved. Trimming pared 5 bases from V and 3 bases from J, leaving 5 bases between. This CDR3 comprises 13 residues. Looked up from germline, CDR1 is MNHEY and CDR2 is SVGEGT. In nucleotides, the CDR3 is TGTGCCAGCAGTGCGGTTGGGGCCAACGTCCTGACTTTC. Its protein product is CASSAVGANVLTF.